The sequence of this T cell receptor beta chain was determined in a study of blood T cell repertoires in COVID-19. Study overall: From the United States, Italy and Spain came samples of acute and convalescent COVID-19.

Those enrolled in Seattle joined during active infection and were followed longitudinally afterward. Authors' data handling: Counts of nucleated cells, estimated from reference gene primer amplification, were obtained. Using immunoSEQ multiplex PCR, the repertoire was profiled, and TCRdb retains in-frame clones only, with some absent. The V and J calls and clone size are taken from that table; D and trimming were inferred from the DNA. Here the sample spans about 69,000 clones, about 90% being singletons. CDR3 length equals 13 residues. The germline gives CDR1 LNHDA, CDR2 SQIVND (reference sequence). V lost 5 bases and J lost 2, with 9 bases in between.

This chain connects TRBV19 to TRBJ1-2; D remains unclear. Sequenced: peripheral blood. This sequence was found in a man aged 40-55 years with COVID-19, enrolled during active disease. For the CDR3, the DNA is TGTGCCAGTAGTCCCCACTCCAACTATGGCTACACCTTC. It yields the protein CASSPHSNYGYTF.